A single sample is the source of the 6 T cell receptor beta chains below, sequenced in a study of blood T cell repertoires in COVID-19. Sequencing used immunoSEQ multiplex PCR; TCRdb keeps in-frame clones, though not all of them. Counted here are 200,000 to 250,000 clones, roughly 90% occurring once; the ten biggest clones make up roughly 2.5%. Source material: PBMCs or T cells enriched from blood (not recorded which). Source of these receptors: a woman in her 30s who had recovered from COVID-19.

The V and J genes are TRBV27 and TRBJ1-2, with TRBD1 matching 7 bases. CDR1 and CDR2 (germline): MNHEY, SMNVEV (reference sequence). With V trimmed by 6 bases and J by 4 bases, 11 bases remained unmatched. The CDR3 contains 15 residues. CDR3: CASRSTGAGSYGYTF. CDR3 DNA: TGTGCCAGCAGATCTACAGGGGCTGGAAGCTATGGCTACACCTTC.

The chain recombines TRBV12-3 or TRBV12-4 with TRBJ1-2; 8 nucleotides line up with TRBD1. The CDR3 loop spans 12 amino acids. The trim removed 5 bases at V and 8 bases at J, leaving 4 bases unmatched. The CDR3 nucleotides read TGTGCCAGCAGTGAGGGGGACAGGGGCTACACCTTC. Translating gives CASSEGDRGYTF.

The V gene is TRBV12-3 or TRBV12-4, the J gene TRBJ1-2, with a tentative D call TRBD1 (5 bases). V lost 3 bases and J lost 3, with 8 bases in between. This CDR3 has 13 amino acids. CDR3: CASSFGRDYGYTF. The CDR3, as DNA: TGTGCCAGCAGTTTCGGCAGGGACTATGGCTACACCTTC.

The genes are TRBV4-3 and TRBJ2-7, with a possible D match to TRBD2 (6 bases). V dropped 0 bases and J dropped 2 bases, with 11 bases sitting between them. The CDR3 is 15 residues long. Germline V gene data show CDR1 as LGHNA and CDR2 as YSLEER. The CDR3 coding sequence is TGCGCCAGCAGCCAAGATCGGGGGTCCACCTACGAGCAGTACTTC. Protein: CASSQDRGSTYEQYF.

This clone was observed at least ten times. The chain has TRBV5-1 and TRBJ1-1; D not resolved. The germline V and J ends were trimmed by 0 bases and 0 bases, with 15 bases remaining between them. CDR1 is SGHRS and CDR2 is YFSETQ in the germline V gene. This CDR3 region has 17 residues. The CDR3 region is CASSLEDFSLVNTEAFF. CDR3 DNA: TGCGCCAGCAGCTTGGAGGACTTCTCTTTAGTGAACACTGAAGCTTTCTTT. Full variable domain (remainder filled in from reference TRBV5-1 and TRBJ1-1): KAGVTQTPRYLIKTRGQQVTLSCSPISGHRSVSWYQQTPGQGLQFLFEYFSETQRNKGNFPGRFSGRQFSNSRSEMNVSTLELGDSALYLCASSLEDFSLVNTEAFFGQGTRLTVV.

The gene calls are TRBV12-3 or TRBV12-4 and TRBJ1-1, with TRBD1 as a possible D gene (5 bases). The CDR3 length is 13 residues. Trimming took 6 bases from V and 5 from J, leaving 13 bases between them. CDR3 region: CASRERGATEAFF. In nucleotides, the CDR3 is TGTGCCAGCAGGGAGCGCGGGGCGACTGAAGCTTTCTTT.